One T cell receptor beta chain is described in this entry. The antigen is undetermined. The data stem from a study of blood T cells in healthy people across ages. Every participating donor contributed 8.5 to 10 milliliters of peripheral blood through a draw. RNA extraction gave at least 5 micrograms of total RNA per sample. Study-level findings and limits: Donors of long life had a larger count of naive CD4+ cells and greater diversity than aged donors.

A sample-barcoded 5' primer and a J-beta primer mix were used in a second PCR of about 7 to 12 cycles. TCRdb reanalysed the 5' RACE reads using MiXCR and keeps one entry per CDR3 protein. Among approximately 900,000 distinct CDR3 sequences listed, approximately 49% were seen once. CDR1 is DFQATT, CDR2 SNEGSKA, per germline (reference sequence). This CDR3 is built from 13 residues. V lost 5 bases to trimming and J lost 2 bases, with 12 bases between them. The source of this sequence is a man younger than 45 in good health. The specimen sequenced was blood. The chain is built from TRBV20-1 and TRBJ1-1, with D hard to call. CDR3 amino acids: CSALTPPNTEAFF. The CDR3 DNA sequence: TGCAGTGCTCTGACTCCTCCAAACACTGAAGCTTTCTTT.